This is a list of T cell receptor beta chains from one sample in a study of OX40 agonist ivuxolimab in advanced cancers. The assay was immunoSEQ multiplex PCR, and TCRdb's table has in-frame clones only and misses some. The table shows 35,000 to 45,000 clones, with over 75% occurring only once. The material was CD4+ or CD8+ T cells sorted from blood, obtained in a trial of the OX40 agonist ivuxolimab. The receptors originated from an adult with an advanced solid tumor such as melanoma, head and neck, liver or kidney cancer. Both conserved end residues are part of each CDR3. The D gene is left open where the match is weak. Clone size is not always given. Where it is, it says once, few, many or a class for expanded clones.

D gene	clone size	V gene	J gene	CDR3 protein	CDR3 DNA
-	-	TRBV14	TRBJ2-7	CASSQDLAYEQYF	TGTGCCAGCAGCCAAGATCTGGCCTACGAGCAGTACTTC
-	-	TRBV28	TRBJ2-2	CAIHVGGPNTGELFF	TGTGCCATCCACGTGGGGGGGCCGAACACCGGGGAGCTGTTTTTT
TRBD1	-	TRBV28	TRBJ1-1	CASSPPGRGLGEAFF	TGTGCCAGCAGTCCCCCCGGCAGGGGGCTCGGTGAAGCTTTCTTT
TRBD1	-	TRBV5-5	TRBJ1-1	CASSPGQGDYTEAFF	TGTGCCAGCAGCCCCGGACAGGGGGATTACACTGAAGCTTTCTTT
TRBD1	-	TRBV2	TRBJ1-2	CASTASNRGYGYTF	TGTGCCAGCACAGCCAGTAACAGGGGCTATGGCTACACCTTC
-	once	TRBV5-8	TRBJ1-5	CASSLGPSNQPQHF	TGTGCCAGCAGCTTGGGACCGAGCAATCAGCCCCAGCATTTT
-	-	TRBV7-8	TRBJ2-7	CASSLEPGTGEQYF	TGTGCCAGCAGCTTAGAGCCAGGGACCGGGGAGCAGTACTTC
-	-	TRBV4-1	TRBJ2-3	CASSQDFTDTQYF	TGCGCCAGCAGCCAAGACTTCACAGATACGCAGTATTTT
TRBD2	-	TRBV6-4	TRBJ2-5	CASSDADSGRAPETQYF	TGTGCCAGCAGTGACGCCGATAGCGGGAGGGCCCCAGAGACCCAGTACTTC
-	-	TRBV19	TRBJ2-2	CASSQTFGGTGELFF	TGTGCCAGTAGTCAAACATTCGGAGGGACCGGGGAGCTGTTTTTT
TRBD2	-	TRBV18	TRBJ2-5	CASSLGLAQETQYF	TGTGCCAGCTCACTGGGACTAGCGCAGGAGACCCAGTACTTC
-	once	TRBV2	TRBJ1-6	CASRIAGASNSPLHF	TGTGCCAGCAGGATCGCAGGGGCCTCAAATTCACCCCTCCACTTT
-	-	TRBV6-5	TRBJ2-7	CASSAGTYEQYF	TGTGCCAGCAGTGCCGGGACCTACGAGCAGTACTTC
-	-	TRBV7-2	TRBJ1-2	CASSLAETGGGYGYTF	TGTGCCAGCAGCTTAGCGGAAACGGGGGGTGGCTATGGCTACACCTTC
-	-	TRBV21-1	TRBJ2-1	CASSKRGGSYNEQFF	TGTGCCAGCAGCAAAAGAGGCGGATCCTACAATGAGCAGTTCTTC
TRBD2	-	TRBV11-3	TRBJ2-2	CASSPSGLAGVTGELFF	TGTGCCAGCAGCCCGAGTGGCCTAGCGGGAGTGACCGGGGAGCTGTTTTTT
TRBD1	few	TRBV2	TRBJ1-5	CASSGTGAQPQHF	TGTGCCAGCAGTGGGACAGGGGCTCAGCCCCAGCATTTT
TRBD1	-	TRBV7-2	TRBJ2-5	CASSSRQGQETQYF	TGTGCCAGCAGCTCGAGACAGGGCCAAGAGACCCAGTACTTC
-	few	TRBV7-7	TRBJ2-5	CASSLAAGLHQETQYF	TGTGCTAGCAGCTTAGCGGCTGGGCTCCACCAAGAGACCCAGTACTTC
TRBD2	-	TRBV7-3	TRBJ2-5	CASLPSGGPGETQYF	TGTGCCAGCCTCCCTAGCGGGGGCCCGGGAGAGACCCAGTACTTC
TRBD1	-	TRBV4-1	TRBJ1-2	CASSIQTGVDYGYTF	TGCGCCAGCAGCATACAGACAGGGGTCGACTATGGCTACACCTTC
-	-	TRBV7-3	TRBJ2-7	CASSFVDYEQYF	TGTGCCAGCAGCTTTGTCGACTACGAGCAGTACTTC
-	-	TRBV7-2	TRBJ2-5	CASSLWGQQQETQYF	TGTGCCAGCAGCTTATGGGGGCAACAGCAAGAGACCCAGTACTTC
-	-	TRBV7-8	TRBJ2-3	CASSLQASTDTQYF	TGTGCCAGCAGCTTACAGGCTAGCACAGATACGCAGTATTTT
-	-	TRBV21-1	TRBJ2-7	CASARDRGSYEQYF	TGTGCCAGCGCCCGGGACAGGGGGTCCTACGAGCAGTACTTC
-	-	TRBV27	TRBJ2-7	CASSLSVGERVSYEQYF	TGTGCCAGCAGTTTATCGGTGGGGGAAAGGGTGTCCTACGAGCAGTACTTC
TRBD1	-	TRBV28	TRBJ2-5	CASSLRATGGQETQYF	TGTGCCAGCAGTTTACGGGCGACAGGGGGCCAAGAGACCCAGTACTTC
-	-	TRBV19	TRBJ2-2	CASRLALGTGELFF	TGTGCCAGTAGGCTAGCTTTGGGCACCGGGGAGCTGTTTTTT
-	-	TRBV7-9	TRBJ1-4	CASSFGGSNEKLFF	TGTGCCAGCAGCTTCGGAGGGTCTAATGAAAAACTGTTTTTT
-	few	TRBV19	TRBJ1-5	CASSGVEGQPQHF	TGTGCCAGTAGTGGTGTGGAGGGGCAGCCCCAGCATTTT
TRBD1	once	TRBV5-1	TRBJ1-2	CASSLSQGASYGYTF	TGCGCCAGCAGCTTATCGCAGGGGGCATCCTATGGCTACACCTTC
TRBD1	-	TRBV6-5	TRBJ1-2	CASRQTGSGGYTF	TGTGCCAGCAGGCAGACAGGGTCAGGAGGCTACACCTTC
TRBD1	-	TRBV5-8	TRBJ1-2	CASSSREGANYGYTF	TGTGCCAGCAGCTCCCGAGAGGGGGCGAACTATGGCTACACCTTC
TRBD2	-	TRBV9	TRBJ2-5	CASSVSGLAGGYYLETQYF	TGTGCCAGCAGCGTATCCGGACTAGCGGGAGGATATTATCTAGAGACCCAGTACTTC
TRBD1	-	TRBV7-9	TRBJ1-6	CASSGRDRDNSPLHF	TGTGCCAGCAGCGGCCGGGACAGGGATAATTCACCCCTCCACTTT
-	once	TRBV4-3	TRBJ1-1	CASSQVGGTGPEAFF	TGCGCCAGCAGCCAAGTGGGGGGGACCGGGCCTGAAGCTTTCTTT
TRBD2	-	TRBV5-4	TRBJ2-3	CASSLVAGAPDTQYF	TGTGCCAGCAGCTTGGTGGCGGGAGCCCCAGATACGCAGTATTTT
-	-	TRBV6-1	TRBJ1-4	CASATGEDHEKLFF	TGTGCCAGCGCGACGGGAGAGGATCATGAAAAACTGTTTTTT
TRBD2	-	TRBV4-3	TRBJ2-1	CASSQDVDSGRNEQFF	TGCGCCAGCAGCCAAGATGTTGATAGCGGGAGAAATGAGCAGTTCTTC
-	-	TRBV4-1	TRBJ2-7	CASSQDSSSSYEQYF	TGCGCCAGCAGCCAAGATTCCAGCAGCTCCTACGAGCAGTACTTC
TRBD1	once	TRBV7-9	TRBJ2-5	CASSLGGTGEETQYF	TGTGCCAGCAGCTTAGGGGGGACAGGGGAGGAGACCCAGTACTTC
TRBD1	-	TRBV27	TRBJ1-5	CASGGTGNQPQHF	TGTGCCAGCGGGGGGACAGGTAATCAGCCCCAGCATTTT
-	-	TRBV9	TRBJ2-7	CASSVVDGYEQYF	TGTGCCAGCAGCGTAGTGGACGGGTACGAGCAGTACTTC
-	-	TRBV27	TRBJ2-1	CASRPEYPYNEQFF	TGTGCCAGCAGGCCGGAGTATCCCTACAATGAGCAGTTCTTC
TRBD1	-	TRBV28	TRBJ2-5	CASSGRQGWETQYF	TGTGCCAGCAGTGGCCGACAGGGATGGGAGACCCAGTACTTC
TRBD1	-	TRBV14	TRBJ1-3	CASSGQAFSGNTIYF	TGTGCCAGCAGCGGACAGGCATTCTCTGGAAACACCATATATTTT
TRBD2	once	TRBV10-1	TRBJ2-3	CARLAGKSSTDTQYF	TGCGCCAGACTAGCGGGCAAATCTAGCACAGATACGCAGTATTTT
-	once	TRBV6-1	TRBJ2-3	CASSHKMGADTQYF	TGTGCCAGCAGTCATAAGATGGGCGCAGATACGCAGTATTTT